Following are 30 T cell receptor beta chains from one sample sequenced in a study of tumor-infiltrating lymphocytes in primary liver carcinoma. TCR beta cDNA was reverse-transcribed from about 0.45 ug of total RNA. The reaction used a constant-region primer and ProtoScript II reverse transcriptase. The TCR beta library was amplified through three nested multiplex PCR rounds in a modified ARM-PCR procedure. The first two PCR rounds used TRBV1-TRBV30 forward primers with a C-beta reverse primer, around 10 cycles each. MiXCR, run by TCRdb on the multiplex PCR reads, gives a single entry per CDR3 protein. Of 150,000 to 200,000 distinct CDR3 sequences detected, 50% to 75% appear once; the ten largest clones hold under 75%. Germline DNA was also extracted, with blood RNA taken from unsorted whole blood. Sequenced material: peripheral blood. The receptors derive from a man aged 35-49 years with primary liver carcinoma and hepatitis B virus infection.

Notes on this clonotype: One end of the junction fails to match germline, which may point to a read error. V is TRBV12-3 or TRBV12-4 and J is TRBJ1-3, with D tentatively TRBD1 (5 bases). The CDR3 is 15 amino acids. CDR3 in amino acids: CASSSGFSRGNSIYF. CDR3 nucleotides: TGTGCCAGCAGTTCAGGGTTCTCTCGTGGAAACAGCATATATTTT.

This clonotype was counted a few times. The rearrangement uses TRBV29-1 and TRBJ2-1; 7 nucleotides agree with TRBD2. This CDR3 is 17 amino acids long. V shed 1 base and J 4 bases; nucleotides not matched to a gene: 13. Germline CDR1 reads SQVTM; CDR2 reads ANQGSEA. CDR3 residues: CSVEGGRGSTLYNEQFF. The DNA of the CDR3 is TGCAGCGTTGAAGGAGGGCGGGGGTCTACCCTGTACAATGAGCAGTTCTTC.

The rearrangement uses TRBV28 and TRBJ1-5; TRBD1 matches at 8 bases. This CDR3 has 15 amino acids. V was pared by 5 bases and J by 5 bases, with 8 bases of the junction left unmatched. Germline CDR1 and CDR2: MDHEN and SYDVKM. CDR3 protein: CASSSGQGAYQPQHF. As DNA, the CDR3 is TGTGCCAGCAGTAGTGGACAGGGCGCATATCAGCCCCAGCATTTT.

The gene calls are TRBV28 and TRBJ2-1; D may match TRBD1 or TRBD2 (7 bases each). From germline, CDR1 is MDHEN and CDR2 SYDVKM. This CDR3 is built from 13 residues. The V end was cut by 4 bases, the J end by 12 bases, with 16 bases between. CDR3 sequence reads: CASSYRQGGGQFF. CDR3 in DNA: TGTGCCAGCAGTTATCGACAGGGCGGGGGGCAGTTCTTC.

The chain recombines TRBV6-1 with TRBJ2-1; tentatively, D is TRBD1 (7 bases). The V end lost 11 bases, the J end lost 5 bases, and 16 bases lay between the germline ends. This CDR3 has 13 residues. Germline values: CDR1 MNHNS, CDR2 SASEGT. The CDR3 loop is CAARTGGDNEQFF. In nucleotides, the CDR3 is TGTGCCGCTCGGACAGGAGGGGACAATGAGCAGTTCTTC.

Details on this clonotype: Germline is not matched at one junction end, which may reflect a read error. This chain connects TRBV11-2 to TRBJ1-1; D unclear. Germline V gene sequence: CDR1 SGHAT, CDR2 FQNNGV. This CDR3 region has 14 residues. Here the CDR3 DNA reads TGTGCAAGCAGCCTTATTGACAAGAACACTGAAGCTCTCTTT. Translation: CASSLIDKNTEALF.

V usage is TRBV30 and J usage is TRBJ1-2; TRBD1 matches 8 bases. The CDR3 totals 15 residues. Germline CDR1 is GTSNPN and CDR2 is SVGIG (reference sequence). V shed 3 bases, J shed 4 bases, and the junction held 10 bases outside the gene matches. The CDR3 nucleotides are TGTGCCTGGAGACAAACAGGGGGGGGACTCTATGGCTACACCTTC. Protein: CAWRQTGGGLYGYTF.

This clonotype was counted a few times. The J gene is TRBJ2-1, the V gene TRBV4-1; 13 bases agree with TRBD2. Trimming took 4 bases from V and 5 from J; bases not matched to a gene: 2. Germline CDR1 is MGHRA and CDR2 is YSYEKL. This CDR3 comprises 15 residues. This chain's CDR3 is CASSPGLAGDNEQFF. CDR3 nucleotides: TGCGCCAGCAGCCCCGGACTAGCGGGAGACAATGAGCAGTTCTTC.

Turning to this clonotype: This may be a read error: a much more frequent sequence differs by one nucleotide. J is TRBJ2-1 and V is TRBV11-3; a weak D match, TRBD1 (6 bases). The CDR3 is 14 amino acids. The V end was cut by 5 bases, the J end by 4 bases, with 12 bases between. Per the germline V gene, CDR1 is SGHNT and CDR2 is YENEEA. The CDR3 protein is CASSVGTSYNEQFF. CDR3 coding DNA: TGTGCCAGCAGCGTCGGGACATCTTACAATGAGCAGTTCTTC.

The chain joins TRBV6-2 or TRBV6-3 to TRBJ2-7, with 8 bases fitting TRBD2. This CDR3 has 13 amino acids. Germline V lookup: CDR1 MNHEY, CDR2 SVGEGT. The J segment lost 2 bases and the V segment lost 8 bases, leaving 5 bases of the junction unmatched. CDR3 residues: CASRSGSTYEQYF. The CDR3 nucleotides read TGTGCCAGCCGAAGCGGGAGTACCTACGAGCAGTACTTC.

The chain links TRBV4-2 to TRBJ2-7, with 7 bases fitting TRBD2. Per germline, CDR1 LGHNA and CDR2 YNFKEQ. The length of the CDR3 is 15 residues. J gave up 3 bases and V 4 bases, and 9 bases lay outside the gene matches. In DNA form, the CDR3 reads TGTGCCAGCAGCCCGGGCGGGAGAGCGAACTACGAGCAGTACTTC. It codes for CASSPGGRANYEQYF.

V usage is TRBV29-1 and J usage is TRBJ2-3; tentatively, D is TRBD1 (5 bases). From germline, CDR1 is SQVTM and CDR2 ANQGSEA. Trimming removed 1 base at V and 1 base at J, with 12 bases between. The CDR3 has 15 residues. CDR3 bases: TGCAGCGTTGAAGGGGGCACCGGTGGCACAGATACGCAGTATTTT. Translated, it gives CSVEGGTGGTDTQYF.

For this clonotype: A much larger clone is a single base away; this may be a read error. This chain uses TRBV11-2 with TRBJ2-7; D call uncertain. V was clipped by 6 bases and J by 7 bases, with 16 bases between them. The CDR3 extends over 13 amino acids. Per the germline V gene, CDR1 is SGHAT and CDR2 is FQNNGV. The CDR3 nucleotides are TGTGCCAGCAGGCGCCTGCCGACCAGGGAGCAGTACTTC. Translated: CASRRLPTREQYF.

This clonotype was counted a single time. This may be a read error: a much more frequent sequence differs by one nucleotide. The conserved phenylalanine or tryptophan normally closing the CDR3 is absent here, so this likely arose from a read error. The chain is built from TRBV12-3 or TRBV12-4 and TRBJ2-6; perhaps TRBD2 as D (5 bases). The V gene lost 3 bases and the J gene lost 4 bases, with 10 bases spanning the gap. This CDR3 is built from 15 residues. CDR3 sequence reads: CASSFGGGGANVLTY. The CDR3, as DNA: TGTGCCAGCAGTTTCGGAGGTGGCGGGGCCAACGTCCTGACTTAC.

This clonotype was recorded at least ten times. The chain is built from TRBV29-1 and TRBJ1-1; 8 positions match TRBD1. The length of the CDR3 is 15 residues. CDR1 SQVTM and CDR2 ANQGSEA come from the germline V gene. V lost 3 bases to trimming and J lost 10 bases; unmatched junction nucleotides: 16. This chain's CDR3 is CSVDHPLVRQGRAFF. CDR3 DNA: TGCAGCGTTGACCACCCTTTGGTACGACAGGGGAGAGCTTTCTTT.

J is TRBJ1-2 and V is TRBV4-1, with D possibly TRBD1 on 5 matching bases. The CDR3 is made up of 15 amino acids. The V end was cut by 1 base, the J end by 1 base, with 10 bases between. The germline gives CDR1 MGHRA, CDR2 YSYEKL. CDR3 bases: TGCGCCAGCAGCCAAGGCGGGGGATTTAACTATGGCTACACCTTC. This encodes CASSQGGGFNYGYTF.

The chain joins TRBV10-3 to TRBJ2-7, with 8 bases fitting TRBD2. This CDR3 spans 13 amino acids. The germline CDR1 and CDR2 sequences are ENHRY and SYGVKD. V lost 10 bases, J lost 4 bases, and 9 bases stayed unmatched. The CDR3, as DNA: TGTGCCAGCGATATCGGGAGGGGGTACGAGCAGTACTTC. Translated: CASDIGRGYEQYF.

Details on this clonotype: Its ends do not fully match the called genes, so a read error is possible. The CDR3 sequence is CAISLVAGGQYEKFF. CDR3 in DNA: TGTGCCATCAGCTTAGTGGCGGGAGGGCAATATGAGAAGTTCTTC. V and J are TRBV11-2 and TRBJ2-1; 9 bases fit TRBD2. Germline V gene lookup returns CDR1 SGHAT and CDR2 FQNNGV. This CDR3 contains 15 residues.

The rearrangement uses TRBV12-3 or TRBV12-4 and TRBJ1-5; D remains ambiguous. The V end lost 2 bases, the J end lost 0 bases, and 5 bases lay between the germline ends. CDR3 size: 14 residues. DNA of the CDR3: TGTGCCAGCAGTTTACAGATTAGCAATCAGCCCCAGCATTTT. Residues: CASSLQISNQPQHF.

The rearrangement joins TRBV6-1 to TRBJ2-1; 11 nucleotides line up with TRBD2. V shed 7 bases, J shed 5 bases, and the junction held 10 bases outside the gene matches. Germline values: CDR1 MNHNS, CDR2 SASEGT. There are 16 residues in the CDR3. CDR3 bases: TGTGCCAGCATCCCACAGGGACTAGCGGAACACAATGAGCAGTTCTTC. Its translation is CASIPQGLAEHNEQFF.

This clonotype occurred a few times. The chain recombines TRBV10-2 with TRBJ1-1; D unresolved. Trimming left V 2 bases short and J 1 base short, with 8 bases between. The V gene's germline CDR1 is WSHSY and CDR2 SAAADI. The CDR3 is 14 amino acids. CDR3 nucleotides: TGCGCCAGCAGTGAGCCGGGAAGGAACACTGAAGCTTTCTTT. It is translated as CASSEPGRNTEAFF.

This clonotype was counted only a few times. The V call is TRBV29-1, the J call TRBJ1-2, with D perhaps matching TRBD1 (6 bases). CDR1 and CDR2 from the germline V gene are SQVTM and ANQGSEA. Trimming took 3 bases from V and 3 from J, leaving 26 bases between them. The CDR3 totals 18 residues. In nucleotides, the CDR3 is TGCAGCGTTGACAATTCAGGGTCTATGGGGGCCCTCGACTATGGCTACACCTTC. The encoded protein is CSVDNSGSMGALDYGYTF.

This rearrangement joins TRBV11-2 to TRBJ2-7; no reliable D call. The CDR3 extends over 11 amino acids. From germline, CDR1 is SGHAT and CDR2 FQNNGV. The CDR3 coding sequence is TGTGCCAGCAGCTCTACATACGAGCAGTATGTC. This gives the protein CASSSTYEQYV.

On this clonotype: At one end, the junction sequence differs from germline, possibly due to a read error. The rearrangement links TRBV4-1 to TRBJ1-5; 7 bases match TRBD1. Per germline, CDR1 MGHRA and CDR2 YSYEKL. The CDR3 contains 15 residues. DNA of the CDR3: TGCGCCGGCAGCCAAGGACAGGCTGGCAATCAGCCCCAGCATTTT. It translates to CAGSQGQAGNQPQHF.

Ten or more counts support this clonotype. The chain uses TRBV6-6 and TRBJ1-6; no clear D. There are 18 residues in the CDR3. Trimming stripped 1 base from V and 7 bases from J, with 20 bases between. Per germline, CDR1 MNHNY and CDR2 SVGAGI (reference sequence). CDR3 DNA sequence: TGTGCCAGCAGTTACTTTCTCCGGGCCCCGAGGTGGAATTCACCCCTCCACTTT. Protein sequence: CASSYFLRAPRWNSPLHF.

The gene calls are TRBV11-2 and TRBJ2-1, with TRBD2 identical over 9 bases. Per the germline V gene, CDR1 is SGHAT and CDR2 is FQNNGV. This CDR3 has 14 amino acids. The DNA of the CDR3 is TGTGCAAGAAGCGGTCGACTAGCGGCTAATGAGCAGTTCTTC. Encoded protein: CARSGRLAANEQFF.

Turning to this clonotype: Here the CDR3 omits its conserved ending phenylalanine or tryptophan, so a read error is the likely source. The J gene is TRBJ2-7, the V gene TRBV12-3 or TRBV12-4, with a possible D match to TRBD2 (7 bases). The CDR3 covers 13 residues. V was pared by 8 bases and J by 5 bases, with 16 bases between. CDR3 protein: CASSGRGAHEQYL. For the CDR3, the DNA is TGTGCCAGCTCCGGACGGGGGGCCCACGAGCAGTACCTC.

In its sample, this clonotype was seen a few times. The J gene is TRBJ2-3, the V gene TRBV6-1; perhaps TRBD2 as D (6 bases). From germline, CDR1 is MNHNS and CDR2 SASEGT. The CDR3 runs to 14 residues. V gave up 4 bases and J gave up 6 bases, with 14 bases separating them. CDR3 in DNA: TGTGCCAGCAGTGTAGGGACTCCCACGGATACGCAGTATTTT. This sequence encodes CASSVGTPTDTQYF.

Concerning this clonotype itself: A much larger clone sits a single nucleotide away, making a read error possible. The chain is built from TRBV10-3 and TRBJ2-3; 8 positions match TRBD1. Germline assignment: CDR1 ENHRY and CDR2 SYGVKD. The CDR3 has 15 residues. CDR3 protein: CAITPGQARTDMQYF. The CDR3 DNA sequence: TGTGCCATCACCCCGGGACAGGCTCGCACAGATATGCAGTATTTT.

Turning to this clonotype: This may stem from a read error, because a much larger clone lies one nucleotide away. The V gene is TRBV11-2, the J gene TRBJ2-7, with TRBD1 matching over 7 bases. This CDR3 has 13 residues. V dropped 4 bases and J dropped 11; count of bases not matched to a gene: 11. The germline V gene encodes CDR1 SGHAT and CDR2 FQNNGV. DNA of the CDR3: TGTGCCAGCAGCTCCGGGACAGACTACCCAAAGTACTTC. This encodes CASSSGTDYPKYF. The full variable domain, its missing parts supplied by reference TRBV11-2 and TRBJ2-7, is EAGVAQSPRYKIIEKRQSVAFWCNPISGHATLYWYQQILGQGPKLLIQFQNNGVVDDSQLPKDRFSAERLKGVDSTLKIQPAKLEDSAVYLCASSSGTDYPKYFGPGTRLTVT.